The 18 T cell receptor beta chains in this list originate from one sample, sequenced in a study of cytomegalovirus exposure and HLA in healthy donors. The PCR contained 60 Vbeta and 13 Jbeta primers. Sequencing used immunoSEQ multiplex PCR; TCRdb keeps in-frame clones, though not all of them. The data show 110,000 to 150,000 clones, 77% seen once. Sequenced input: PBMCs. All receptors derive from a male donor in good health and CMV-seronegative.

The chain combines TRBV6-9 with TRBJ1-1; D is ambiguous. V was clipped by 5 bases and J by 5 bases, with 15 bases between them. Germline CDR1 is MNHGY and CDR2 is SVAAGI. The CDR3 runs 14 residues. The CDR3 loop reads CASSPARGETEAFF. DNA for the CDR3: TGTGCCAGCAGTCCCGCCCGAGGCGAGACTGAAGCTTTCTTT.

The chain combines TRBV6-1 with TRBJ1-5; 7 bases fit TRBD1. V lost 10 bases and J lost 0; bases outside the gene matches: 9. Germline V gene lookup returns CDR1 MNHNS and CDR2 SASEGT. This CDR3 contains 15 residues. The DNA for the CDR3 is TGTGCCACCAAGGGGGCGGGTCATAGCAATCAGCCCCAGCATTTT. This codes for CATKGAGHSNQPQHF.

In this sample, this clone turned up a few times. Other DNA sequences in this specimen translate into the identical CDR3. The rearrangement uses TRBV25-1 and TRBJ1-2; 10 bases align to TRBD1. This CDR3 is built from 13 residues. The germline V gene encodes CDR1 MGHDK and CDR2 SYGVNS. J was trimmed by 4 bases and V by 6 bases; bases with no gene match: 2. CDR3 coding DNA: TGTGCCAGCAGCGGACAGGGGGTCTATGGCTACACCTTC. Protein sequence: CASSGQGVYGYTF.

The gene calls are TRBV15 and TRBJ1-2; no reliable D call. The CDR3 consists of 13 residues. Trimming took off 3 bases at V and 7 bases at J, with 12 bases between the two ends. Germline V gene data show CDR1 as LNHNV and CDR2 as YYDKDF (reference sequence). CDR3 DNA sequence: TGTGCCACCAGCAGTGGGCTCTTGCCTGGCTACACCTTC. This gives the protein CATSSGLLPGYTF.

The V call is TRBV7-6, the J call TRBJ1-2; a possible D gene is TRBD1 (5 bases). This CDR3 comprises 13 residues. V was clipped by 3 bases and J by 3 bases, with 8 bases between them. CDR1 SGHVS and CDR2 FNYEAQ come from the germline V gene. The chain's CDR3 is CASSLGGDYGYTF. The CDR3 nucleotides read TGTGCCAGCAGCTTGGGGGGGGACTATGGCTACACCTTC. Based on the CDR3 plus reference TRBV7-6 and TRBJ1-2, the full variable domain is GAGVSQSPRYKVTKRGQDVALRCDPISGHVSLYWYRQALGQGPEFLTYFNYEAQQDKSGLPNDRFSAERPEGSISTLTIQRTEQRDSAMYRCASSLGGDYGYTFGSGTRLTVV.

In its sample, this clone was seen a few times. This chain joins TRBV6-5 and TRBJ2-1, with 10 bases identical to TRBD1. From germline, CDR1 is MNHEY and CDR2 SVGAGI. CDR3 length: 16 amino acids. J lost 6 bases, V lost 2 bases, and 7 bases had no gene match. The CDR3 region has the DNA TGTGCCAGCAGTTACGCAATTGGGACAGGGGCCAATGAGCAGTTCTTC. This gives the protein CASSYAIGTGANEQFF.

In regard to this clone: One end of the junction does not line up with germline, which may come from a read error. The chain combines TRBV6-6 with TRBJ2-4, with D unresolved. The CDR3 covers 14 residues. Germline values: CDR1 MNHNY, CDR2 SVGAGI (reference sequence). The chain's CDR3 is CASSYSFQMNSQYF. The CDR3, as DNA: TGTGCCAGCAGTTACTCCTTCCAGATGAACAGTCAGTACTTC.

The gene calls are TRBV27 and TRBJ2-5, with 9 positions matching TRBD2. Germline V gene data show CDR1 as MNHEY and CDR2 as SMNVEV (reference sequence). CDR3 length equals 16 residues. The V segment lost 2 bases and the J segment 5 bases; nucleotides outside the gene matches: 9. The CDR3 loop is CASSLEGGRAPETQYF. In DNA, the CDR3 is TGTGCCAGCAGTTTAGAAGGCGGGAGGGCCCCGGAGACCCAGTACTTC.

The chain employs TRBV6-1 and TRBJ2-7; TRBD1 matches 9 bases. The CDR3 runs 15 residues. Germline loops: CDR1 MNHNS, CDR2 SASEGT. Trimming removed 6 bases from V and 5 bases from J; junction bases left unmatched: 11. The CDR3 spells CASSPAGTGIHEQYF. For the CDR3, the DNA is TGTGCCAGCAGCCCCGCCGGGACAGGGATCCACGAGCAGTACTTC.

CDR3 sequence: CASRGLTGKTGGNQPQHF. The CDR3 DNA reads TGTGCCAGCAGGGGGTTGACAGGGAAAACAGGGGGCAATCAGCCCCAGCATTTT. This sequence joins TRBV27 and TRBJ1-5; 7 bases agree with TRBD1. Trimming took 6 bases from V and 2 from J; bases not matched to a gene: 16. This CDR3 has 18 residues. Germline lookup yields CDR1 MNHEY and CDR2 SMNVEV (reference sequence).

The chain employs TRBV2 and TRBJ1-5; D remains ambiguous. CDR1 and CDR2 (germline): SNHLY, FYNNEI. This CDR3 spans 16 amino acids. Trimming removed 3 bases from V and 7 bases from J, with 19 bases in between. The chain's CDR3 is CASSDSPSGIEQPQHF. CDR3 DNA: TGTGCCAGCAGTGATAGTCCTTCCGGGATAGAACAGCCCCAGCATTTT.

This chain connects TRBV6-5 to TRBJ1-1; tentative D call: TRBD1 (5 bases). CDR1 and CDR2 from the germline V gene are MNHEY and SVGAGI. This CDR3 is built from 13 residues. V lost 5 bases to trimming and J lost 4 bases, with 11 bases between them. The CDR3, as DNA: TGTGCCAGCAGTCAGCGGGACCGCACTGAAGCTTTCTTT. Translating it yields CASSQRDRTEAFF.

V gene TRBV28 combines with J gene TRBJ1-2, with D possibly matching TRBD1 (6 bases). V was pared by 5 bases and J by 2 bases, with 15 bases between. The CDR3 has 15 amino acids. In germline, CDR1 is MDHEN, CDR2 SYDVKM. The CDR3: CASSISGAANYGYTF. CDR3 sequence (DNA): TGTGCCAGCAGTATATCAGGGGCGGCGAACTATGGCTACACCTTC.

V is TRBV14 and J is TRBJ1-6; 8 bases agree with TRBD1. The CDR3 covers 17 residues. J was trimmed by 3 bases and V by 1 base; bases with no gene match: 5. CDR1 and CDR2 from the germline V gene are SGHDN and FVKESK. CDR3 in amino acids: CASSQGAGGLYNSPLHF. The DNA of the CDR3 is TGTGCCAGCAGCCAAGGGGCAGGGGGCCTCTATAATTCACCCCTCCACTTT.

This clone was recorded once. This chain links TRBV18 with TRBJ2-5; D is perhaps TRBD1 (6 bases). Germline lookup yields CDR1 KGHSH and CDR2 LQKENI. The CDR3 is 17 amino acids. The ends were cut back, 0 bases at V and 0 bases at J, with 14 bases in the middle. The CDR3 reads CASSPPRGSRNQETQYF. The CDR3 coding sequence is TGTGCCAGCTCACCACCGAGGGGGAGTCGAAACCAAGAGACCCAGTACTTC.

The CDR3 region is CASSVDSRPSLSGYTF. CDR3 bases: TGTGCCAGCAGCGTTGATTCGAGGCCGTCGCTCTCTGGCTACACCTTC. This chain connects TRBV9 to TRBJ1-2, with no clear D. The CDR3 totals 16 residues. Between the trimmed V and J ends, which lost 2 bases and 7 bases, there was a span of 21 bases. Germline V gene data show CDR1 as SGDLS and CDR2 as YYNGEE.

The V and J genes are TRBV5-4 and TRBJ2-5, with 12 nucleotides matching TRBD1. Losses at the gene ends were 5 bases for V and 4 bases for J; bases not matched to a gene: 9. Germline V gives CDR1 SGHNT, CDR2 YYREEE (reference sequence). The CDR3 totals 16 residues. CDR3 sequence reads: CASSPGPGQGAETQYF. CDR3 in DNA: TGTGCCAGCAGTCCCGGACCGGGACAGGGGGCAGAGACCCAGTACTTC.

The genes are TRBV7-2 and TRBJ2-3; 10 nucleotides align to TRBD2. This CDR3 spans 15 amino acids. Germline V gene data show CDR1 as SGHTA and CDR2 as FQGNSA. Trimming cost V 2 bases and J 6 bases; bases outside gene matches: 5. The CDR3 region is CASSLTAGGRDTQYF. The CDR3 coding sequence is TGTGCCAGCAGCTTAACAGCGGGGGGGCGGGATACGCAGTATTTT.